This is a list of T cell receptor beta chains from one sample in a study of siplizumab effects on memory and regulatory T cells. Generated by immunoSEQ multiplex PCR, the TCRdb table keeps only in-frame clones and is missing some. The sample contains tens of thousands of clones, 90% to 95% of which appear only once. The material sequenced was CD8+ T cells sorted from blood. These receptors originate from a human donor in good health. The CDR3 runs from the conserved cysteine through the conserved F or W. D genes are given only for firm matches. The listing skips clone size in some rows; elsewhere it reads once, few, many or a size class.

size	D	V	J	CDR3	DNA
-	TRBD1	TRBV10-1	TRBJ2-3	CASSESRGPESTDTQYF	TGCGCCAGCAGTGAGTCGAGGGGGCCCGAAAGCACAGATACGCAGTATTTT
-	-	TRBV29-1	TRBJ1-3	CSVEATGNSGNTIYF	TGCAGCGTTGAGGCTACCGGAAACTCTGGAAACACCATATATTTT
-	-	TRBV6-1	TRBJ1-1	CASSDLVGNTEAFF	TGTGCCAGCAGTGACCTCGTGGGGAACACTGAAGCTTTCTTT
-	-	TRBV21-1	TRBJ1-2	CASTNRDRGPNYGYTF	TGTGCCAGCACCAACCGGGACAGGGGGCCTAACTATGGCTACACCTTC
-	-	TRBV7-8	TRBJ1-1	CASSRGGFENTEAFF	TGTGCCAGCAGCCGAGGCGGATTCGAGAACACTGAAGCTTTCTTT
-	-	TRBV6-5	TRBJ1-2	CASSYSPGYYGYTF	TGTGCCAGCAGTTACTCCCCGGGATACTATGGCTACACCTTC
-	TRBD1	TRBV13	TRBJ1-1	CASSPATGTESEAFF	TGTGCCAGCAGCCCGGCGACAGGGACAGAAAGTGAAGCTTTCTTT
-	-	TRBV6-5	TRBJ1-6	CASSYGAESNSPLHF	TGTGCCAGCAGTTACGGGGCAGAGTCGAATTCACCCCTCCACTTT
-	TRBD2	TRBV30	TRBJ2-3	CAWTKTGSGGYTDTQYF	TGTGCCTGGACCAAAACGGGAAGCGGGGGATACACAGATACGCAGTATTTT
-	-	TRBV10-3	TRBJ2-7	CAISGYTGQGTYEQYF	TGTGCCATCAGTGGGTACACAGGACAAGGGACGTACGAGCAGTACTTC
once	TRBD2	TRBV6-1	TRBJ2-3	CASSEGLAGPDTQYF	TGTGCCAGCAGTGAAGGACTAGCGGGGCCAGATACGCAGTATTTT
-	TRBD2	TRBV4-3	TRBJ2-7	CASSQDRQREIDEQYF	TGCGCCAGCAGCCAAGATCGCCAGCGGGAAATCGACGAGCAGTACTTC
-	TRBD1	TRBV7-8	TRBJ1-5	CASSPGQGGQPQHF	TGTGCCAGCAGCCCCGGACAGGGGGGACAGCCCCAGCATTTT
-	-	TRBV15	TRBJ2-1	CATAGPYNEQFF	TGTGCCACAGCGGGCCCTTACAATGAGCAGTTCTTC
-	-	TRBV27	TRBJ2-1	CASSLSARVSSYNEQFF	TGTGCCAGCAGTTTATCAGCCAGGGTTAGCTCCTACAATGAGCAGTTCTTC
-	-	TRBV6-6	TRBJ1-1	CASTNGGPNTEAFF	TGTGCCAGCACCAATGGGGGTCCCAACACTGAAGCTTTCTTT
-	TRBD2	TRBV11-3	TRBJ2-7	CASSPPRAGGLYEQYF	TGTGCCAGCAGCCCCCCCCGGGCGGGAGGGCTCTACGAGCAGTACTTC
-	-	TRBV19	TRBJ1-1	CASSIVAGRITEAFF	TGTGCCAGTAGTATAGTAGCGGGTCGTATCACTGAAGCTTTCTTT
-	-	TRBV11-2	TRBJ2-7	CASSLGWESYEQYF	TGTGCCAGCAGCTTAGGGTGGGAATCCTACGAGCAGTACTTC
-	TRBD1	TRBV13	TRBJ2-7	CASSLGQGVREQYF	TGTGCCAGCAGCCTGGGACAGGGGGTGCGGGAGCAGTACTTC
-	TRBD2	TRBV5-8	TRBJ2-1	CASSLTGLAGNEQFF	TGTGCCAGCAGCTTGACGGGACTAGCAGGCAATGAGCAGTTCTTC
-	-	TRBV4-1	TRBJ2-1	CASSHSVSSYNEQFF	TGCGCCAGCAGCCACAGCGTGAGCTCCTACAATGAGCAGTTCTTC
-	TRBD1	TRBV11-2	TRBJ1-1	CASSLETGGTEAFF	TGTGCCAGCAGCTTAGAGACAGGGGGCACTGAAGCTTTCTTT
-	TRBD1	TRBV10-3	TRBJ1-2	CAINWDRGNGYTF	TGTGCCATCAACTGGGACAGGGGGAATGGCTACACCTTC
-	-	TRBV7-7	TRBJ2-2	CASSLAVGAGELFF	TGTGCTAGCAGCTTAGCAGTAGGGGCCGGGGAGCTGTTTTTT
-	-	TRBV30	TRBJ2-7	CAWTPGLQSSYEQYF	TGTGCCTGGACCCCGGGACTCCAGAGCTCCTACGAGCAGTACTTC
-	TRBD2	TRBV5-6	TRBJ2-7	CASSNGIIWLADDYEQYF	TGTGCCAGCAGCAACGGAATTATCTGGCTAGCGGACGATTACGAGCAGTACTTC
-	TRBD2	TRBV30	TRBJ2-1	CAWSIPSGRNEQFF	TGTGCCTGGAGCATCCCTAGCGGGAGGAATGAGCAGTTCTTC
-	TRBD2	TRBV19	TRBJ2-3	CASSNYSGRAGDTQYF	TGTGCCAGTAGTAATTATAGCGGGAGGGCCGGAGATACGCAGTATTTT
-	-	TRBV6-5	TRBJ2-1	CASSYSMSSIDEQFF	TGTGCCAGCAGTTACTCGATGTCTAGCATCGATGAGCAGTTCTTC
-	-	TRBV11-2	TRBJ1-4	CASSFTGTNEKLFF	TGTGCCAGCAGCTTCACAGGGACTAATGAAAAACTGTTTTTT
-	-	TRBV7-2	TRBJ2-1	CASSLEVRGYNEQFF	TGTGCCAGCAGCTTAGAGGTCAGGGGCTACAATGAGCAGTTCTTC
-	TRBD1	TRBV6-5	TRBJ2-7	CASSYSKGQDHEQYF	TGTGCCAGCAGTTACTCGAAGGGACAGGACCACGAGCAGTACTTC
-	TRBD1	TRBV6-6	TRBJ2-1	CASSGQGDWQFF	TGTGCCAGCAGCGGACAGGGAGATTGGCAGTTCTTC
once	-	TRBV9	TRBJ2-1	CASSVTWGAAEQFF	TGTGCCAGCAGCGTAACCTGGGGGGCGGCTGAGCAGTTCTTC
-	TRBD2	TRBV19	TRBJ2-1	CATKSGGTYNEQFF	TGTGCCACGAAGAGCGGGGGCACGTACAATGAGCAGTTCTTC
-	-	TRBV7-3	TRBJ2-6	CASSLIGGRSSGANVLTF	TGTGCCAGCAGCTTAATCGGGGGACGGAGCTCTGGGGCCAACGTCCTGACTTTC
-	-	TRBV27	TRBJ2-7	CASSSRAHEQYF	TGTGCCAGCAGCTCCCGCGCCCACGAGCAGTACTTC
-	TRBD1	TRBV27	TRBJ1-3	CASSPRQGHTIYF	TGTGCCAGCAGTCCAAGACAGGGCCACACCATATATTTT
-	-	TRBV7-8	TRBJ1-2	CASSSGQINYGYTF	TGTGCCAGCAGCTCCGGACAGATTAACTATGGCTACACCTTC
-	-	TRBV7-9	TRBJ2-5	CASSLETRGETQYF	TGTGCCAGCAGCTTAGAAACTAGAGGGGAGACCCAGTACTTC
-	TRBD1	TRBV4-1	TRBJ1-2	CASSQGADRLSGYTF	TGCGCCAGCAGCCAAGGGGCGGACAGGCTCTCTGGCTACACCTTC
-	-	TRBV7-9	TRBJ2-1	CASSLEIFVGTQENEQFF	TGTGCCAGCAGCTTGGAGATATTTGTCGGGACTCAAGAGAATGAGCAGTTCTTC
once	-	TRBV7-8	TRBJ1-3	CASSSDRNSGNTIYF	TGTGCCAGCAGCTCAGACAGGAACTCTGGAAACACCATATATTTT
once	TRBD1	TRBV5-6	TRBJ2-1	CASSLGDSDNEQFF	TGTGCCAGCAGCTTGGGGGACAGCGACAATGAGCAGTTCTTC
-	TRBD1	TRBV7-9	TRBJ1-2	CASSLGTGFSYGYTF	TGTGCCAGCAGCTTAGGGACAGGGTTTAGCTATGGCTACACCTTC
-	-	TRBV5-6	TRBJ2-1	CASSLASSYNEQFF	TGTGCCAGCAGCTTGGCATCGAGCTACAATGAGCAGTTCTTC